This TCR delta chain was observed in a study of gammadelta T cells in human blood. The table lists this clone with a few counts. Its antigen is not identified. The mismatch at residue 9 between this DNA's translation and the TCRdb protein of a much larger clone likely reflects a read error; the protein shown is translated from the DNA. Study outcomes and limitations: Microbial exposure appeared to drive polyclonal γδ T cell expansion after birth.

TCRdb reanalysed the RT-PCR reads via CATT. Among 300 or so delta-chain clones, 3% were seen once, and the ten largest hold 64%. The V gene lost 0 bases and the J gene lost 5 bases, with 34 bases spanning the gap. The CDR3 covers 23 residues. Germline V gene lookup returns CDR1 TSWWSYY and CDR2 QGS. This clonotype originated in a human donor. The chain employs TRDV1 and TRDJ2; the D gene is possibly TRDD3 (7 bases). Sequenced: non-Vgamma9Vdelta2 gamma-delta T cells from adult blood. Written as DNA, the CDR3 is TGTGCTCTTGGGGAACTAGTTTATTGTGCCTCTCCTTCCCTCATGGGGGAAACAGCACAACTCTTCTTT. This codes for CALGELVYCASPSLMGETAQLFF.